The next 15 T cell receptor beta chains were all read from a single sample in a study of CD8+ T cells in alopecia areata. Sequencing used cDNA as its template, made by extracting RNA and reverse transcribing it. Here immunoSEQ multiplex PCR was the method, and the copy in TCRdb shows in-frame clones only, minus some. Of 150,000 to 200,000 clones listed, about 63% are singletons. The sample in question was CD4+ T cells sorted from blood, obtained at week 0. All receptors derive from a human donor with alopecia areata.

The chain joins TRBV5-1 to TRBJ1-6, with D uncertain. CDR1 and CDR2 from the germline V gene are SGHRS and YFSETQ. The CDR3 is 12 amino acids. The ends were cut back, 0 bases at V and 9 bases at J, with 4 bases in the middle. In DNA form, the CDR3 reads TGCGCCAGCAGCTTGGAGAGTTCACCCCTCCACTTT. Translation gives CASSLESSPLHF.

A few counts support this clone. The J gene is TRBJ1-6, the V gene TRBV5-6; D ambiguous. Trimming left V 1 base short and J 6 bases short, with 14 bases between. The CDR3 covers 16 residues. CDR1 is SGHDT, CDR2 YYEEEE, per germline. CDR3 protein: CASSLSVVSLNSPLHF. In DNA, the CDR3 is TGTGCCAGCAGCTTGTCAGTAGTCAGCCTTAATTCACCCCTCCACTTT.

The rearrangement joins TRBV5-1 to TRBJ1-2; D call uncertain. Trimming removed 1 base from V and 3 bases from J, with 7 bases in between. In germline, CDR1 is SGHRS, CDR2 YFSETQ. CDR3 length equals 13 residues. In DNA form, the CDR3 reads TGCGCCAGCAGCTTGAACAGCTACTATGGCTACACCTTC. Its translation: CASSLNSYYGYTF.

The chain recombines TRBV15 with TRBJ2-3, with 7 bases lining up with TRBD1. V lost 1 base and J lost 4; bases outside the gene matches: 8. CDR1 and CDR2 from the germline V gene are LNHNV and YYDKDF (reference sequence). This CDR3 has 16 amino acids. CDR3 protein: CATSRAEDRPADTQYF. In DNA, the CDR3 is TGTGCCACCAGCAGAGCCGAGGACAGGCCGGCAGATACGCAGTATTTT.

This clone turned up a few times. The rearrangement uses TRBV25-1 and TRBJ2-2; 9 bases agree with TRBD1. CDR1 is MGHDK, CDR2 SYGVNS, per germline. The CDR3 has 14 residues. After removal of 6 bases from V and 6 bases from J, the junction contained 5 bases not matched to a gene. CDR3 in DNA: TGTGCCAGCAGGGGGACAGGGATGGCCGGGGAGCTGTTTTTT. Its translation is CASRGTGMAGELFF. Filled out from reference TRBV25-1 and TRBJ2-2, the complete variable domain reads EADIYQTPRYLVIGTGKKITLECSQTMGHDKMYWYQQDPGMELHLIHYSYGVNSTEKGDLSSESTVSRIRTEHFPLTLESARPSHTSQYLCASRGTGMAGELFFGEGSRLTVL.

The chain links TRBV4-1 to TRBJ1-2; D possibly corresponds to TRBD1 (5 bases). The CDR3 is 15 amino acids. Trimming took 0 bases from V and 7 from J, leaving 15 bases between them. Germline CDR1 and CDR2: MGHRA and YSYEKL. CDR3 coding DNA: TGCGCCAGCAGCCAAGAAAAGGGGAGGTTTTCTGGCTACACCTTC. Protein sequence: CASSQEKGRFSGYTF.

Regarding this clone: Other nucleotide sequences in the sample specify the same CDR3. The J gene is TRBJ1-5, the V gene TRBV5-1; no definite D call. Per germline, CDR1 SGHRS and CDR2 YFSETQ. CDR3 size: 15 residues. V lost 1 base, J lost 3 bases, and 11 bases lay in between. The CDR3 region has the DNA TGCGCCAGCAGCTTGATTCCGGGGAACAATCAGCCCCAGCATTTT. The encoded protein is CASSLIPGNNQPQHF. The full variable domain, in which reference TRBV5-1 and TRBJ1-5 provide the parts outside the CDR3, is KAGVTQTPRYLIKTRGQQVTLSCSPISGHRSVSWYQQTPGQGLQFLFEYFSETQRNKGNFPGRFSGRQFSNSRSEMNVSTLELGDSALYLCASSLIPGNNQPQHFGDGTRLSIL.

A few counts support this clone. The CDR3 is CASSQEPAQGSGANVLTF. In DNA, the CDR3 is TGCGCCAGCAGCCAAGAACCAGCACAGGGCTCTGGGGCCAACGTCCTGACTTTC. The chain links TRBV4-1 to TRBJ2-6; perhaps TRBD1 as D (6 bases). The CDR3 totals 18 residues. Germline V lookup: CDR1 MGHRA, CDR2 YSYEKL. The V gene lost 0 bases and the J gene lost 0 bases, with 12 bases spanning the gap.

As concerns this clone: Since the CDR3 does not end with the conserved phenylalanine or tryptophan, this likely comes from a read error. The DNA is left out, because the CDR3 cannot be placed on it with certainty; the CDR3 is given as TCRdb lists it. The chain carries TRBV2 and TRBJ2-3; TRBD1, as called in the table, went unchecked against the DNA. The germline V gene encodes CDR1 SNHLY and CDR2 FYNNEI. Ends included, the CDR3 has 13 residues. This CDR3 reads CASSEARDRGLLV.

The chain has TRBV6-1 and TRBJ2-1, with a possible D match to TRBD2 (5 bases). The CDR3 has 13 amino acids. Germline V gives CDR1 MNHNS, CDR2 SASEGT. Between the trimmed V and J ends, which lost 6 bases and 10 bases, there was a span of 16 bases. CDR3 amino acids: CASSTLVGGEQFF. The CDR3, as DNA: TGTGCCAGCAGCACCCTGGTAGGAGGCGAGCAGTTCTTC.

This chain joins TRBV5-6 and TRBJ1-2; 8 bases fit TRBD1. V was pared by 2 bases and J by 12 bases, with 6 bases of the junction left unmatched. Germline values: CDR1 SGHDT, CDR2 YYEEEE. The CDR3 has 12 amino acids. CDR3 nucleotides: TGTGCCAGCAGCTTACAGGACAGGGAGGACACCTTC. This translates into CASSLQDREDTF.

This clone was detected once. V usage is TRBV6-1 and J usage is TRBJ2-5, with a tentative D call TRBD1 (5 bases). Germline CDR1 MNHNS, CDR2 SASEGT. This CDR3 is 11 amino acids long. Trimming removed 7 bases at V and 9 bases at J, with 12 bases between. The CDR3 protein is CASTLLGAQYF. The CDR3 coding sequence is TGTGCCAGCACCCTTTTAGGGGCCCAGTACTTC.

This clone was seen only a few times. The chain links TRBV29-1 to TRBJ2-2; D call uncertain. CDR1 is SQVTM and CDR2 is ANQGSEA in the germline V gene. V lost 4 bases to trimming and J lost 6 bases, with 18 bases between them. The CDR3 sequence is 15 residues long. The CDR3 protein is CSVVWVRDISGELFF. In DNA, the CDR3 is TGCAGCGTTGTCTGGGTCAGAGACATATCCGGGGAGCTGTTTTTT.

The chain couples TRBV29-1 to TRBJ1-5; D is possibly TRBD1 (5 bases). Trimming took off 4 bases at V and 5 bases at J, with 15 bases between the two ends. The CDR3 consists of 14 residues. The germline gives CDR1 SQVTM, CDR2 ANQGSEA. The CDR3 region is CSVVWQGSDQPQHF. The CDR3 DNA is TGCAGCGTTGTGTGGCAGGGCAGTGATCAGCCCCAGCATTTT.

J is TRBJ2-5 and V is TRBV4-1; 7 bases are a match to TRBD1. V lost 4 bases, J lost 2 bases, and 7 bases stayed unmatched. Germline loops: CDR1 MGHRA, CDR2 YSYEKL. The CDR3 is 15 residues long. In DNA form, the CDR3 reads TGCGCCAGCAGCCGGCAGGGGGAGAGGCAAGAGACCCAGTACTTC. This sequence encodes CASSRQGERQETQYF.